These 31 T cell receptor beta chains share one sample of origin, sequenced in a study of blood T cell repertoires in COVID-19. Assay: immunoSEQ multiplex PCR; the TCRdb copy retains only in-frame clones and omits some. The repertoire consists of about 320,000 clones, with roughly 85% occurring once and the leading ten covering 1.5% to 2%. Sequenced material: PBMCs or T cells enriched from blood (not recorded which). The receptor source for this set is a woman in her thirties who had been exposed to COVID-19.

V usage is TRBV28 and J usage is TRBJ1-1; unclear D gene. V was trimmed by 7 bases and J by 5 bases, leaving 17 bases between them. The CDR3 runs 14 residues. CDR1 is MDHEN, CDR2 SYDVKM, per germline. CDR3 sequence: CASILRDTWTEAFF. The CDR3 DNA reads TGTGCCAGCATCCTAAGAGACACTTGGACTGAAGCTTTCTTT.

The genes are TRBV13 and TRBJ1-4; D ambiguous. From germline, CDR1 is PRHDT and CDR2 FYEKMQ (reference sequence). Trimming took 8 bases from V and 6 from J, leaving 13 bases between them. CDR3 size: 13 residues. The DNA for the CDR3 is TGTGCCAGCCGAGGTGTCGGGTATGAAAAACTGTTTTTT. This gives the protein CASRGVGYEKLFF. Based on the CDR3 plus reference TRBV13 and TRBJ1-4, the full variable domain is AAGVIQSPRHLIKEKRETATLKCYPIPRHDTVYWYQQGPGQDPQFLISFYEKMQSDKGSIPDRFSAQQFSDYHSELNMSSLELGDSALYFCASRGVGYEKLFFGSGTQLSVL.

The genes are TRBV10-3 and TRBJ1-6; TRBD1 agrees at 9 bases. V dropped 6 bases and J dropped 10; count of bases not matched to a gene: 7. The CDR3 length is 14 residues. The V gene's germline CDR1 is ENHRY and CDR2 SYGVKD. This chain's CDR3 is CAIRETGGVSPLHF. The DNA for the CDR3 is TGTGCCATCAGGGAGACAGGGGGTGTCTCACCCCTCCACTTT.

Ten or more counts support this clone. The chain uses TRBV24-1 and TRBJ2-1, with 9 positions matching TRBD1. The trim removed 6 bases at V and 2 bases at J, leaving 4 bases unmatched. Looked up from germline, CDR1 is KGHDR and CDR2 is SFDVKD. The length of the CDR3 is 15 residues. The CDR3 coding sequence is TGTGCCACCAGTATCACAGGGGGCGCCTACAATGAGCAGTTCTTC. Its protein product is CATSITGGAYNEQFF.

The CDR3 bases are TGTGCCATCAGGGGAGACAGGGGGGCGGGATACAATGAGCAGTTCTTC. Translation: CAIRGDRGAGYNEQFF. This chain connects TRBV10-3 to TRBJ2-1, with TRBD1 matching over 9 bases. Germline V gene sequence: CDR1 ENHRY, CDR2 SYGVKD. J lost 4 bases, V lost 6 bases, and 10 bases had no gene match. CDR3 length: 16 amino acids.

On this clone: Different DNA sequences within this sample yield the same CDR3. The chain combines TRBV28 with TRBJ1-2; 7 bases fit TRBD1. Germline V gene data show CDR1 as MDHEN and CDR2 as SYDVKM. Trimming cost V 5 bases and J 8 bases; bases outside gene matches: 5. The CDR3 is made up of 12 amino acids. The CDR3 DNA is TGTGCCAGCAGTCAAAACAGGGGAGGCTACACCTTC. Translated: CASSQNRGGYTF.

The chain carries TRBV29-1 and TRBJ2-7, with 7 bases lining up with TRBD1. Germline V gene sequence: CDR1 SQVTM, CDR2 ANQGSEA. The CDR3 has 14 amino acids. Trimming took 6 bases from V and 5 from J; bases not matched to a gene: 13. In nucleotides, the CDR3 is TGCAGCGTCTCCTACGGGACAGCCAAAAACGAGCAGTACTTC. It translates to CSVSYGTAKNEQYF.

This rearrangement joins TRBV2 to TRBJ1-2; TRBD1 might be the D (5 bases). The germline V and J ends were trimmed by 2 bases and 4 bases, with 11 bases remaining between them. CDR3 length: 14 amino acids. Germline V gives CDR1 SNHLY, CDR2 FYNNEI. The CDR3 sequence is CASSEWGVIYGYTF. CDR3 in DNA: TGTGCCAGCAGTGAATGGGGGGTAATCTATGGCTACACCTTC.

This clone was seen once. The chain uses TRBV28 and TRBJ2-7, with D perhaps TRBD2 (5 bases). The V end lost 5 bases, the J end lost 7 bases, and 15 bases lay between the germline ends. This CDR3 contains 13 residues. Germline-derived CDR1 and CDR2 are MDHEN and SYDVKM. This chain's CDR3 is CASSPPSRGEQYF. The DNA of the CDR3 is TGTGCCAGCAGTCCGCCAAGTCGGGGTGAGCAGTACTTC.

This chain uses TRBV29-1 with TRBJ2-7; D might be TRBD2 (5 bases). Per the germline V gene, CDR1 is SQVTM and CDR2 is ANQGSEA. V was pared by 0 bases and J by 6 bases, with 12 bases between. The CDR3 loop spans 13 amino acids. The DNA for the CDR3 is TGCAGCGTTGAAGATGTGCGAGGGATCGAGCAGTACTTC. The encoded protein is CSVEDVRGIEQYF.

The rearrangement uses TRBV4-3 and TRBJ2-3, with 8 bases aligning to TRBD2. The junction had 9 bases not matched to a gene; V was cut back by 7 bases and J by 3 bases. This CDR3 spans 15 amino acids. Germline values: CDR1 LGHNA, CDR2 YSLEER. The CDR3 nucleotides read TGCGCCAGCACCTCCGGGGGGGCCGAGACAGATACGCAGTATTTT. It translates to CASTSGGAETDTQYF.

The chain employs TRBV19 and TRBJ1-4, with TRBD1 identical over 7 bases. Unmatched junction bases numbered 8, after V lost 5 bases and J lost 5 bases. Germline CDR1 LNHDA, CDR2 SQIVND (reference sequence). This CDR3 has 15 amino acids. CDR3 nucleotide sequence: TGTGCCAGTAGTCCTCGACAGGGAGAGAATGAAAAACTGTTTTTT. It codes for CASSPRQGENEKLFF.

This sequence joins TRBV14 and TRBJ2-1; a possible D gene is TRBD2 (6 bases). CDR3 size: 13 residues. Germline CDR1 SGHDN, CDR2 FVKESK. The V end lost 4 bases, the J end lost 6 bases, and 10 bases lay between the germline ends. CDR3: CASSPTSTNEQFF. The CDR3 region has the DNA TGTGCCAGCAGCCCCACTAGCACCAATGAGCAGTTCTTC.

The chain links TRBV9 to TRBJ2-5, with TRBD2 identical over 13 bases. The CDR3 spans 20 residues. Germline V gene sequence: CDR1 SGDLS, CDR2 YYNGEE. V lost 0 bases and J lost 4; bases outside the gene matches: 15. CDR3 in amino acids: CASSVGHSGLAGRSAETQYF. DNA for the CDR3: TGTGCCAGCAGCGTAGGCCATTCGGGACTAGCGGGAAGGTCGGCAGAGACCCAGTACTTC.

Written as DNA, the CDR3 is TGTGCCAGCAGCTTGAGACACCTGCGCTATGGCTACACCTTC. Protein product: CASSLRHLRYGYTF. The chain is built from TRBV5-6 and TRBJ1-2; unclear D gene. Trimming took off 1 base at V and 4 bases at J, with 11 bases between the two ends. Germline V gives CDR1 SGHDT, CDR2 YYEEEE. The CDR3 is 14 residues long.

Comments on this clone: One junction end disagrees with the germline gene, perhaps due to a read error. The chain combines TRBV28 with TRBJ1-5; the D is unclear. The CDR3 sequence is 16 residues long. Germline-derived CDR1 and CDR2 are MDHEN and SYDVKM. The CDR3: CASSLKPLVVNRPQHF. The CDR3, as DNA: TGTGCCAGCAGTTTAAAGCCGTTGGTGGTCAATCGGCCCCAGCATTTT.

CDR3: CASSLWGGGSYNEQFF. The CDR3 nucleotides are TGTGCCAGCAGCTTATGGGGGGGTGGTTCCTACAATGAGCAGTTCTTC. The chain uses TRBV7-9 and TRBJ2-1; 7 bases agree with TRBD2. V was pared by 2 bases and J by 1 base, with 5 bases of the junction left unmatched. Germline V CDR1 and CDR2: SEHNR, FQNEAQ (reference sequence). The CDR3 extends over 16 amino acids.

This chain links TRBV10-3 with TRBJ1-3; possibly TRBD1 for D (6 bases). Germline CDR1 reads ENHRY; CDR2 reads SYGVKD. This CDR3 region has 15 residues. Trimming removed 9 bases at V and 3 bases at J, with 18 bases between. The CDR3 loop reads CAIKTGSAGGNTIYF. CDR3 in DNA: TGTGCCATAAAAACAGGGAGTGCCGGTGGAAACACCATATATTTT.

V is TRBV5-1 and J is TRBJ1-5; the D gene is possibly TRBD1 (5 bases). CDR3 length: 15 amino acids. V gave up 0 bases and J gave up 4 bases, with 11 bases separating them. CDR1 is SGHRS, CDR2 YFSETQ, per germline. The DNA of the CDR3 is TGCGCCAGCAGCTTGGAAGCGGGGCAAAATCAGCCCCAGCATTTT. Translating it yields CASSLEAGQNQPQHF.

This chain uses TRBV2 with TRBJ1-4; TRBD1 matches 8 bases. Losses at the gene ends were 6 bases for V and 5 bases for J; bases not matched to a gene: 8. CDR3 length equals 15 residues. Germline CDR1 is SNHLY and CDR2 is FYNNEI. CDR3 protein: CASRSKTGENEKLFF. CDR3 nucleotides: TGTGCCAGCAGATCCAAGACAGGGGAAAATGAAAAACTGTTTTTT.

This sequence joins TRBV12-3 or TRBV12-4 and TRBJ1-1; no firm D call. CDR3 length: 12 amino acids. Between the trimmed V and J ends, which lost 2 bases and 4 bases, there was a span of 5 bases. The CDR3 region is CASSLHPTEAFF. The DNA for the CDR3 is TGTGCCAGCAGTTTACATCCCACTGAAGCTTTCTTT.

The chain recombines TRBV2 with TRBJ1-1; D perhaps matches TRBD1 (6 bases). The CDR3 spans 14 residues. V gave up 2 bases and J gave up 5 bases, with 12 bases separating them. Germline V gene lookup returns CDR1 SNHLY and CDR2 FYNNEI. The CDR3 spells CASSERQVGTEAFF. For the CDR3, the DNA is TGTGCCAGCAGTGAAAGACAGGTGGGGACTGAAGCTTTCTTT.

J is TRBJ2-1 and V is TRBV2; TRBD1 might be the D (5 bases). V was trimmed by 7 bases and J by 13 bases, leaving 17 bases between them. The CDR3 consists of 12 residues. From germline, CDR1 is SNHLY and CDR2 FYNNEI. CDR3 protein: CASTRQSDRQFF. The CDR3 DNA reads TGTGCCAGCACAAGACAGAGCGACAGACAGTTCTTC.

V is TRBV28 and J is TRBJ1-2; D is perhaps TRBD1 (6 bases). The V and J ends lost 4 bases and 4 bases respectively, with 10 bases between them. The CDR3 totals 13 residues. The germline V gene has CDR1 MDHEN and CDR2 SYDVKM. CDR3 protein: CASSSGAPYGYTF. The CDR3 DNA reads as TGTGCCAGCAGTTCAGGGGCCCCCTATGGCTACACCTTC.

The CDR3 sequence: CASRGQGTNEKLFF. In nucleotides, the CDR3 is TGTGCCAGTAGGGGACAGGGGACTAATGAAAAACTGTTTTTT. The gene calls are TRBV19 and TRBJ1-4; 10 bases line up with TRBD1. This CDR3 is built from 14 residues. In germline, CDR1 is LNHDA, CDR2 SQIVND (reference sequence). The V segment lost 6 bases and the J segment 2 bases; nucleotides outside the gene matches: 0.

The chain couples TRBV5-5 to TRBJ2-2, with 7 bases matching TRBD1. Looked up from germline, CDR1 is SGHKS and CDR2 is YYEKEE (reference sequence). The length of the CDR3 is 17 residues. V dropped 5 bases and J dropped 5; count of bases not matched to a gene: 15. Here the CDR3 DNA reads TGTGCCAGCAGACCGGCCTCGACAGGGTGGGCGACCGGGGAGCTGTTTTTT. Translation gives CASRPASTGWATGELFF.

V is TRBV6-5 and J is TRBJ2-4, with 10 bases identical to TRBD2. This CDR3 has 16 residues. Germline CDR1 reads MNHEY; CDR2 reads SVGAGI. Trimming took 4 bases from V and 6 from J; bases not matched to a gene: 9. In DNA form, the CDR3 reads TGTGCCAGCAGTTTCTCAGCGGGGGGGCTGGGAAACATTCAGTACTTC. Translation gives CASSFSAGGLGNIQYF.

The genes are TRBV19 and TRBJ2-3; 11 bases align to TRBD2. The V and J ends lost 5 bases and 3 bases, in that order; junction bases with no gene match: 4. The CDR3 extends over 15 amino acids. Germline-derived CDR1 and CDR2 are LNHDA and SQIVND (reference sequence). The CDR3 DNA sequence: TGTGCCAGTAGTCCGATAGCGGGGGGGACAGATACGCAGTATTTT. Translated: CASSPIAGGTDTQYF. Full variable domain (missing parts from reference TRBV19 and TRBJ2-3): DGGITQSPKYLFRKEGQNVTLSCEQNLNHDAMYWYRQDPGQGLRLIYYSQIVNDFQKGDIAEGYSVSREKKESFPLTVTSAQKNPTAFYLCASSPIAGGTDTQYFGPGTRLTVL.

The chain employs TRBV11-2 and TRBJ2-5, with 7 bases fitting TRBD2. With V trimmed by 5 bases and J by 2 bases, 5 bases remained unmatched. CDR1 and CDR2 from the germline V gene are SGHAT and FQNNGV. The CDR3 consists of 14 residues. The CDR3 protein is CASSPTSAQETQYF. The CDR3 DNA sequence: TGTGCCAGCAGCCCTACTAGCGCTCAAGAGACCCAGTACTTC.

The count of this clone is one. V and J are TRBV28 and TRBJ1-2; 12 bases line up with TRBD1. This CDR3 is built from 14 residues. The ends lost 5 bases at V and 7 bases at J; junction bases unmatched: 5. Germline V gene sequence: CDR1 MDHEN, CDR2 SYDVKM. The DNA for the CDR3 is TGTGCCAGCAGTCAGGGACAGGGGGCGCTTGGCTACACCTTC. It is translated as CASSQGQGALGYTF.

The chain joins TRBV11-2 to TRBJ2-3; D is possibly TRBD2 (6 bases). V was clipped by 2 bases and J by 6 bases, with 15 bases between them. Germline lookup yields CDR1 SGHAT and CDR2 FQNNGV. The CDR3 runs to 15 residues. CDR3 amino acids: CASSLNYGGTDTQYF. The CDR3, as DNA: TGTGCCAGCAGCTTAAACTACGGCGGGACGGATACGCAGTATTTT.